These 17 T cell receptor beta chains were all obtained from the same sample, sequenced in a study of technical replicates of blood from several donors. Sequencing used immunoSEQ multiplex PCR; TCRdb keeps in-frame clones, though not all of them. In the table there are about 88,000 clones, under 95% of which are singletons. Sequencing used T cells isolated from PBMCs. Receptors originate from a human donor in good health.

The rearrangement joins TRBV19 to TRBJ2-1; D gene unclear. This CDR3 has 15 residues. The V end lost 3 bases, the J end lost 4 bases, and 13 bases lay between the germline ends. Germline V gives CDR1 LNHDA, CDR2 SQIVND (reference sequence). CDR3 bases: TGTGCCAGTAGTATTAGTCGGAGCATGTACAATGAGCAGTTCTTC. The encoded protein is CASSISRSMYNEQFF.

The J gene is TRBJ1-1, the V gene TRBV5-1; D ambiguous. Germline CDR1 reads SGHRS; CDR2 reads YFSETQ. The CDR3 has 11 amino acids. V was cut by 1 base and J by 9 bases, with 7 bases left in between. DNA for the CDR3: TGCGCCAGCAGCTTGAGCGAGAAAGCTTTCTTT. This codes for CASSLSEKAFF.

Concerning this clone itself: At one end the junction does not follow the germline gene, possibly because of a read error. This chain connects TRBV7-7 to TRBJ2-7; tentatively, D is TRBD2 (5 bases). The germline V gene encodes CDR1 SSHAT and CDR2 FNYEAQ (reference sequence). This CDR3 comprises 15 residues. CDR3 coding DNA: TGTGCTAGCAGCTTAACCCCGGGGTCCTACTACGAGCAGTACTTC. Its protein product is CASSLTPGSYYEQYF.

The CDR3 bases are TGTGCCAGCAGAGAACAGGGGAGCTACGAGCAGTACTTC. It specifies CASREQGSYEQYF. V gene TRBV28 combines with J gene TRBJ2-7, with 7 bases lining up with TRBD1. The CDR3 is 13 residues long. V lost 6 bases and J lost 3; bases outside the gene matches: 5. Germline lookup yields CDR1 MDHEN and CDR2 SYDVKM.

This chain links TRBV11-3 with TRBJ2-2; a possible D gene is TRBD1 (5 bases). The CDR3 has 17 residues. Trimming took off 2 bases at V and 6 bases at J, with 19 bases between the two ends. CDR1 is SGHNT and CDR2 is YENEEA in the germline V gene. CDR3 coding DNA: TGTGCCAGCAGCTTACCCCCGGGCAGTGGACACTCCGGGGAGCTGTTTTTT. Amino acid sequence: CASSLPPGSGHSGELFF.

V usage is TRBV10-3 and J usage is TRBJ2-7; 7 nucleotides match TRBD2. Looked up from germline, CDR1 is ENHRY and CDR2 is SYGVKD. The J segment lost 7 bases and the V segment lost 7 bases, leaving 7 bases of the junction unmatched. The CDR3 length is 12 residues. This CDR3 reads CAITGGFKEQYF. CDR3 coding DNA: TGTGCCATCACCGGGGGGTTTAAAGAGCAGTACTTC.

The chain recombines TRBV11-2 with TRBJ1-4; perhaps TRBD1 as D (6 bases). Trimming shortened V by 8 bases and J by 8 bases, and 24 bases separated the two germline ends. Germline assignment: CDR1 SGHAT and CDR2 FQNNGV. This CDR3 region has 16 residues. This CDR3 is CASDLRQVTPWEKLFF. The DNA of the CDR3 is TGTGCCAGCGACCTTAGACAGGTAACTCCTTGGGAAAAACTGTTTTTT.

The CDR3, as DNA: TGTGCCAGCAGCGTGCTAGCGGGAGAAGTTCCCAATGAGCAGTTCTTC. It yields the protein CASSVLAGEVPNEQFF. V is TRBV6-4 and J is TRBJ2-1, with 10 bases lining up with TRBD2. This CDR3 has 16 residues. V dropped 6 bases and J dropped 6; count of bases not matched to a gene: 11. From germline, CDR1 is MRHNA and CDR2 SNTAGT.

The chain recombines TRBV27 with TRBJ2-5; D unresolved. V gave up 0 bases and J gave up 0 bases, with 17 bases separating them. CDR1 and CDR2 (germline): MNHEY, SMNVEV (reference sequence). The CDR3 has 18 residues. The CDR3 DNA is TGTGCCAGCAGTTTATCGTCCGAGCCTACTTTGTACCAAGAGACCCAGTACTTC. The encoded protein is CASSLSSEPTLYQETQYF.

The chain has TRBV28 and TRBJ1-1, with D possibly TRBD1 on 5 matching bases. The germline V gene encodes CDR1 MDHEN and CDR2 SYDVKM. V was cut by 10 bases and J by 0 bases, with 24 bases left in between. The CDR3 runs 17 residues. The chain's CDR3 is CATNNPGDSPMNTEAFF. The CDR3 DNA follows: TGTGCCACCAACAATCCGGGGGATTCCCCCATGAACACTGAAGCTTTCTTT.

This CDR3 reads CASRFLAGGENIQYF. The DNA of the CDR3 is TGTGCCAGTCGGTTCCTAGCGGGAGGGGAAAACATTCAGTACTTC. The chain carries TRBV19 and TRBJ2-4, with TRBD2 matching over 12 bases. V shed 8 bases, J shed 5 bases, and the junction held 7 bases outside the gene matches. The CDR3 runs to 15 residues. Germline V lookup: CDR1 LNHDA, CDR2 SQIVND (reference sequence).

This chain links TRBV18 with TRBJ2-2; 10 nucleotides line up with TRBD2. Unmatched junction bases numbered 2, after V lost 3 bases and J lost 1 base. This CDR3 is 16 amino acids long. CDR1 and CDR2 from the germline V gene are KGHSH and LQKENI. The CDR3 DNA reads TGTGCCAGCTCACCGTGGACTAGCGGGAACACCGGGGAGCTGTTTTTT. Its protein is CASSPWTSGNTGELFF.

The gene calls are TRBV4-1 and TRBJ2-5, with 8 bases lining up with TRBD1. V shed 1 base, J shed 5 bases, and the junction held 6 bases outside the gene matches. The germline gives CDR1 MGHRA, CDR2 YSYEKL. This CDR3 contains 15 residues. CDR3 in DNA: TGCGCCAGCAGCCAAGCAGGGGCAGGGGGCGAGACCCAGTACTTC. Encoded protein: CASSQAGAGGETQYF.

The chain recombines TRBV11-1 with TRBJ2-1; D unresolved. The V gene lost 3 bases and the J gene lost 12 bases, with 12 bases spanning the gap. The CDR3 covers 12 residues. Germline V gene data show CDR1 as SGHAT and CDR2 as FQDESV (reference sequence). DNA of the CDR3: TGTGCCAGCAGCTTGGGCCAGATTGGGCAGTTCTTC. It encodes CASSLGQIGQFF.

This rearrangement joins TRBV6-1 to TRBJ1-6, with 7 bases fitting TRBD1. CDR3 length: 16 residues. V trimming: 4 bases; J trimming: 7 bases; junction bases outside the gene matches: 10. Germline CDR1 and CDR2: MNHNS and SASEGT. In DNA, the CDR3 is TGTGCCAGCAGTGTGGACAGGCTCCTCCGCAATTCACCCCTCCACTTT. Protein: CASSVDRLLRNSPLHF.

The chain couples TRBV6-6 to TRBJ1-1, with no clear D. The length of the CDR3 is 14 residues. Germline assignment: CDR1 MNHNY and CDR2 SVGAGI (reference sequence). V lost 1 base and J lost 2, with 8 bases in between. The CDR3 sequence: CASSYYRFNTEAFF. In DNA, the CDR3 is TGTGCCAGCAGTTACTACAGATTCAACACTGAAGCTTTCTTT.

The V and J genes are TRBV27 and TRBJ1-1; TRBD1 is a possible D gene (5 bases). Germline V gene lookup returns CDR1 MNHEY and CDR2 SMNVEV (reference sequence). The V gene lost 4 bases and the J gene lost 4 bases, with 7 bases spanning the gap. The CDR3 length is 12 residues. CDR3 region: CASSSGGTEAFF. CDR3 bases: TGTGCCAGCAGTTCGGGGGGCACTGAAGCTTTCTTT.